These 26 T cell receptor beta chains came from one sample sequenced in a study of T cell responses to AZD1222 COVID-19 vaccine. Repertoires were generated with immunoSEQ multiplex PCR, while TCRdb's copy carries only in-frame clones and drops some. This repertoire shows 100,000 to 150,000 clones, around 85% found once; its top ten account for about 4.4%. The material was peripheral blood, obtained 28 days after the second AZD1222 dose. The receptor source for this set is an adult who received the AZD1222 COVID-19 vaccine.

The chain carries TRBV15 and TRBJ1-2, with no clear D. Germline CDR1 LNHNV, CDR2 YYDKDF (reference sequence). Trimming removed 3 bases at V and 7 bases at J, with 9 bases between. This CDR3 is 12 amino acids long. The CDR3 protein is CATSRGGPGYTF. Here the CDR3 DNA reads TGTGCCACCAGCAGGGGAGGCCCTGGCTACACCTTC.

The CDR3 reads CSVKPLQGYNEQFF. The CDR3 DNA reads TGCAGCGTTAAACCACTTCAGGGATACAATGAGCAGTTCTTC. The V gene is TRBV29-1, the J gene TRBJ2-1; D possibly corresponds to TRBD1 (5 bases). The germline gives CDR1 SQVTM, CDR2 ANQGSEA. Trimming left V 5 bases short and J 4 bases short, with 15 bases between. CDR3 size: 14 residues.

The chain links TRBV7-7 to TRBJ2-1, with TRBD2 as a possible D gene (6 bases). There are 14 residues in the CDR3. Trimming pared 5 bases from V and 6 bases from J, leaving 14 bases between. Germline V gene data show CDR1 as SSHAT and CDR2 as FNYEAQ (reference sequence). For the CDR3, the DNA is TGTGCCAGCAGCCCCAGACCCGGGGGCAATGAGCAGTTCTTC. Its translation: CASSPRPGGNEQFF.

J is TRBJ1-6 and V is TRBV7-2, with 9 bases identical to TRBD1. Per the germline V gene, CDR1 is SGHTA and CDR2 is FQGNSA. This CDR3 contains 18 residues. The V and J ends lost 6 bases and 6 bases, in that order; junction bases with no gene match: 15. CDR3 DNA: TGTGCCAGCAGTGCATTCCTAACAGGGGGCTCAAGTAATTCACCCCTCCACTTT. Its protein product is CASSAFLTGGSSNSPLHF.

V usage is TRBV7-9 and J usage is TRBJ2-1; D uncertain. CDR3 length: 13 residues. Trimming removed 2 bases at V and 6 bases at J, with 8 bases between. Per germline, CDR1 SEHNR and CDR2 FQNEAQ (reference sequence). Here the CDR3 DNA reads TGTGCCAGCAGCTTAAAGGAAGGCAATGAGCAGTTCTTC. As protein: CASSLKEGNEQFF.

The DNA of the CDR3 is TGTGCCAGCAGCTTTCCCGTGATCCCTCCGGGGAATGAGCAGTTCTTC. The encoded protein is CASSFPVIPPGNEQFF. The chain employs TRBV7-8 and TRBJ2-1; D is possibly TRBD2 (5 bases). Germline V gives CDR1 SGHVS, CDR2 FQNEAQ. The length of the CDR3 is 16 residues. V gave up 3 bases and J gave up 7 bases, with 19 bases separating them.

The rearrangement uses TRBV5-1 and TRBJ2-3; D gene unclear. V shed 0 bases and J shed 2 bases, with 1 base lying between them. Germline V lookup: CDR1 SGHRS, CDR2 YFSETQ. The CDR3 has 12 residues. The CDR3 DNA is TGCGCCAGCAGCTTGGCCACAGATACGCAGTATTTT. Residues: CASSLATDTQYF.

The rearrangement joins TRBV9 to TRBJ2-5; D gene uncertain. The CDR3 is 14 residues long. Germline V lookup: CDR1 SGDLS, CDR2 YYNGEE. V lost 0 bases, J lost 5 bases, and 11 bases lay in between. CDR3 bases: TGTGCCAGCAGCGTAGCGCTGCAGGAGGAGACCCAGTACTTC. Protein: CASSVALQEETQYF.

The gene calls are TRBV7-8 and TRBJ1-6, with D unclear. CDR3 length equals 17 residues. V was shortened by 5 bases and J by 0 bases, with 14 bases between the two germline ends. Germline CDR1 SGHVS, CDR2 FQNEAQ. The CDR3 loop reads CASSPGNPSSYNSPLHF. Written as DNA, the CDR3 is TGTGCCAGCAGCCCCGGGAACCCGAGCTCCTATAATTCACCCCTCCACTTT.

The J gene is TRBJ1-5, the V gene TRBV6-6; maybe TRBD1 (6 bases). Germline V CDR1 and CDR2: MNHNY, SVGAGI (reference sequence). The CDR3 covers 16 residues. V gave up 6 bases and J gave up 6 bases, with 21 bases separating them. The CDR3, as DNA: TGTGCCAGCAGAGAGATCGCACAGGGAAATAGTCAGCCCCAGCATTTT. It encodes CASREIAQGNSQPQHF.

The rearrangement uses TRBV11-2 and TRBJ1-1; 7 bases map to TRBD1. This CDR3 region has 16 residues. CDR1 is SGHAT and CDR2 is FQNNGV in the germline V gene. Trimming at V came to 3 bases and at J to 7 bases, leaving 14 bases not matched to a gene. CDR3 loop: CASSFFAGMTGFEAFF. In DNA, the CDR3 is TGTGCCAGCAGCTTTTTCGCAGGCATGACAGGGTTTGAAGCTTTCTTT.

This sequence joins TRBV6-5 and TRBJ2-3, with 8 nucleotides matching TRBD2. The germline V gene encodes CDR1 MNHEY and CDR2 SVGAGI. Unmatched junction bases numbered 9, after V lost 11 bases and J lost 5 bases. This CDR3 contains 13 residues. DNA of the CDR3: TGTGCCGGGTCACGGCGGGGGGTAGATACGCAGTATTTT. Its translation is CAGSRRGVDTQYF.

Written as DNA, the CDR3 is TGTGCCAGCAGTTACTCCCAGGGTTTTGGCTACACCTTC. It codes for CASSYSQGFGYTF. The chain joins TRBV6-5 to TRBJ1-2, with a possible D match to TRBD1 (5 bases). This CDR3 contains 13 residues. CDR1 MNHEY and CDR2 SVGAGI come from the germline V gene. V lost 0 bases and J 7 bases, leaving 9 bases between the germline ends.

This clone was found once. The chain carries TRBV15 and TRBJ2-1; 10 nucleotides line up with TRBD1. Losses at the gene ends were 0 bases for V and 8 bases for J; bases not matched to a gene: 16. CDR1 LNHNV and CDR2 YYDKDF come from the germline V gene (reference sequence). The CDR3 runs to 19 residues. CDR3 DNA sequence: TGTGCCACCAGCAGAGAAAAATATCTCCGGGACAGGGGTTTCGATGAGCAGTTCTTC. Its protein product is CATSREKYLRDRGFDEQFF.

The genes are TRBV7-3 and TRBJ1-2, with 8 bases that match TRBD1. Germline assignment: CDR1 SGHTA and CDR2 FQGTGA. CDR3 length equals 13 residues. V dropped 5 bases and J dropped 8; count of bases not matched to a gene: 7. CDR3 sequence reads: CASSTGQGYGYTF. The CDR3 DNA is TGTGCCAGCAGCACTGGACAGGGTTACGGCTACACCTTC. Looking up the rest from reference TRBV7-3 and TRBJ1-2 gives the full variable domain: GAGVSQTPSNKVTEKGKYVELRCDPISGHTALYWYRQSLGQGPEFLIYFQGTGAADDSGLPNDRFFAVRPEGSVSTLKIQRTERGDSAVYLCASSTGQGYGYTFGSGTRLTVV.

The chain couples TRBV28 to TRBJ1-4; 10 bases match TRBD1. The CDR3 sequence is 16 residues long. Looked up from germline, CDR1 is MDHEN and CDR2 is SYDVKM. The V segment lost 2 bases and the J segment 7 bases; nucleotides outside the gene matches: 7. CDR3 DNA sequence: TGTGCCAGCAGTTTAACGGGGACAGGGGCCTCTGAAAAACTGTTTTTT. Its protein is CASSLTGTGASEKLFF.

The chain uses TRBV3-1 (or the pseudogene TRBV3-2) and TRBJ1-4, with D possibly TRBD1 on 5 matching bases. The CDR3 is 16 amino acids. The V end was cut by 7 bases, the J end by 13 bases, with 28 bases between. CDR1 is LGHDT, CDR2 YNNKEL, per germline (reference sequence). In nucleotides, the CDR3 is TGTGCCAGCAACTCGGGAGTAGGGAGGAGTCCCGGGGCACTGTTTTTT. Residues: CASNSGVGRSPGALFF.

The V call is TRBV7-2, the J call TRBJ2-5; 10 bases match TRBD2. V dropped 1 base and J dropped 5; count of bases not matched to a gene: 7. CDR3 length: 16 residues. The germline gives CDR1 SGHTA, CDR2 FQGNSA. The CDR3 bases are TGTGCCAGCAGCTTAGTACTAGCGGGGCCCGGGGAGACCCAGTACTTC. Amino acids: CASSLVLAGPGETQYF.

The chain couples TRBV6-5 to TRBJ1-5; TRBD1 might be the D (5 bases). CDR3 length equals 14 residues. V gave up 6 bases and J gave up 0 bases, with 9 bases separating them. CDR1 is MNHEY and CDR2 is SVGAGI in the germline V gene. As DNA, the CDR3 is TGTGCCAGCAGGGGGGTAGATAGCAATCAGCCCCAGCATTTT. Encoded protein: CASRGVDSNQPQHF.

CDR3 sequence reads: CASSQEDQSYEQYF. CDR3 bases: TGTGCCAGCAGCCAAGAGGATCAGAGCTACGAGCAGTACTTC. The gene calls are TRBV3-1 (or the pseudogene TRBV3-2) and TRBJ2-7; unclear D gene. The CDR3 consists of 14 residues. Trimming removed 0 bases from V and 3 bases from J, with 9 bases in between. Per the germline V gene, CDR1 is LGHDT and CDR2 is YNNKEL (reference sequence).

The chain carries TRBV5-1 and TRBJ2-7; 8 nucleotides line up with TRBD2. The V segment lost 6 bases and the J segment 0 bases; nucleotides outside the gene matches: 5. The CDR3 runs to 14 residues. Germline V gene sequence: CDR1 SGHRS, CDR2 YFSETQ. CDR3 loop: CASTQRGSSYEQYF. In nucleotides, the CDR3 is TGCGCCAGCACCCAGCGGGGGAGCTCCTACGAGCAGTACTTC.

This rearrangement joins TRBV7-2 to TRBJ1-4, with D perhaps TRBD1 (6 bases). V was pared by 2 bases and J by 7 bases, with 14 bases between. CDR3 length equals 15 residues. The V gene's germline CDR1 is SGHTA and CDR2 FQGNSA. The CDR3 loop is CASSLMGAVGEKLFF. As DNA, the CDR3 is TGTGCCAGCAGCTTAATGGGGGCGGTAGGTGAAAAACTGTTTTTT. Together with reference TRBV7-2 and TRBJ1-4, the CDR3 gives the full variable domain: GAGVSQSPSNKVTEKGKDVELRCDPISGHTALYWYRQSLGQGLEFLIYFQGNSAPDKSGLPSDRFSAERTGGSVSTLTIQRTQQEDSAVYLCASSLMGAVGEKLFFGSGTQLSVL.

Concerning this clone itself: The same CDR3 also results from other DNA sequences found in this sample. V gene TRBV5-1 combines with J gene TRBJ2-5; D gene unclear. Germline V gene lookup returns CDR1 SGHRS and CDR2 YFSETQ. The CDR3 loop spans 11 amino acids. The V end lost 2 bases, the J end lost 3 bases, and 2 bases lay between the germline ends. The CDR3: CASSLEETQYF. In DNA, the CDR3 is TGCGCCAGCAGCTTAGAAGAGACCCAGTACTTC.

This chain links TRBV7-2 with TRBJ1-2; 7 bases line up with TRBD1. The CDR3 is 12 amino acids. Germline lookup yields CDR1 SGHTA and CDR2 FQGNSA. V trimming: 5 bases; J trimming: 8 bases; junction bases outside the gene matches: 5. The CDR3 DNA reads TGTGCCAGCAGCCTGGACAGGTTGGGCTACACCTTC. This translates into CASSLDRLGYTF.

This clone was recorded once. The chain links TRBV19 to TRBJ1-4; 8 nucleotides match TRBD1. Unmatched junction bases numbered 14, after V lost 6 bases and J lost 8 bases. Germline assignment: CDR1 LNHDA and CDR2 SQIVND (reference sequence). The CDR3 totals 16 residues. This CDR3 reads CASSRDRKRGGEKLFF. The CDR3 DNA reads TGTGCCAGTAGCCGGGACAGGAAGCGGGGTGGCGAAAAACTGTTTTTT.

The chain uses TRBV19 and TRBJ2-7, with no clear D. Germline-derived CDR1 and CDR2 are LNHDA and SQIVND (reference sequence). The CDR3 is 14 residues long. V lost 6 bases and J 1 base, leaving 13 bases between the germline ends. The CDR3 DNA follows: TGTGCCAGTAGAGAGGACGGATCGTCCTACGAGCAGTACTTC. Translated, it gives CASREDGSSYEQYF.